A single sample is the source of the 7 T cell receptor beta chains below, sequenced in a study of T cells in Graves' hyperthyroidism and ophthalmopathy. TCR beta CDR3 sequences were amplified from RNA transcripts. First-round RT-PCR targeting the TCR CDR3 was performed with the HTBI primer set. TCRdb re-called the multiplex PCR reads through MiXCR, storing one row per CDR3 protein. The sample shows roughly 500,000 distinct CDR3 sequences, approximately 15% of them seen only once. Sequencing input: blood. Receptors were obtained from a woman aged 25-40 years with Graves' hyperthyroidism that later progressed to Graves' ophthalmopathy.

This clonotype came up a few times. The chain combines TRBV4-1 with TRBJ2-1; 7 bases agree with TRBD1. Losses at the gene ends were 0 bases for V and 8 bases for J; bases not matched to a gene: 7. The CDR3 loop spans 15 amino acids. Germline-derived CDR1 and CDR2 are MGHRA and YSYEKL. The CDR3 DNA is TGCGCCAGCAGCCAAGAGGACAGGCCGGCCGATGAGCAGTTCTTC. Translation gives CASSQEDRPADEQFF.

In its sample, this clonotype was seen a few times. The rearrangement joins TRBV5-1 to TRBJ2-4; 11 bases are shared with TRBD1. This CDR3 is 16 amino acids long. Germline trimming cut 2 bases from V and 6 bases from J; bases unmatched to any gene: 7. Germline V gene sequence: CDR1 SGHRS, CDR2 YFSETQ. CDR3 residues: CASSFASGTGGNIQYF. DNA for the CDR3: TGCGCCAGCAGCTTTGCTTCCGGGACAGGGGGAAACATTCAGTACTTC.

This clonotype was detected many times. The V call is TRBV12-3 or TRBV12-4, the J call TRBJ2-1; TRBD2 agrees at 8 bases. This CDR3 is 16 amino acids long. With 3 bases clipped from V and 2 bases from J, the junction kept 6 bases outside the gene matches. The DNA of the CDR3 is TGTGCCAGCAGTTTCAGCGGGAGAATAACCTACAATGAGCAGTTCTTC. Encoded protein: CASSFSGRITYNEQFF.

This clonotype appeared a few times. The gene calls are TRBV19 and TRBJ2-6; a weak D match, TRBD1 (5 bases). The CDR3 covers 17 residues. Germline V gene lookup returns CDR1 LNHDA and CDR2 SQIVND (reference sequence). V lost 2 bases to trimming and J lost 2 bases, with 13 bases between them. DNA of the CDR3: TGTGCCAGTAGTATACTCCTAGGGGCGGCTGGGGCCAACGTCCTGACTTTC. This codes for CASSILLGAAGANVLTF.

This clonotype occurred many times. The CDR3 nucleotides are TGCGCCAGCAGCTTGTATACTTCTGGGTCCGATGGCGCTTTCTTT. Translating it yields CASSLYTSGSDGAFF. This sequence joins TRBV5-1 and TRBJ1-1; D uncertain. The CDR3 has 15 amino acids. V was shortened by 1 base and J by 11 bases, with 21 bases between the two germline ends. Germline V gene data show CDR1 as SGHRS and CDR2 as YFSETQ. Using reference TRBV5-1 and TRBJ1-1 for the parts outside the CDR3, the full variable domain is KAGVTQTPRYLIKTRGQQVTLSCSPISGHRSVSWYQQTPGQGLQFLFEYFSETQRNKGNFPGRFSGRQFSNSRSEMNVSTLELGDSALYLCASSLYTSGSDGAFFGQGTRLTVV.

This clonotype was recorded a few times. The CDR3 coding sequence is TGTGCCAGCAGTTACTCGACAGAGACCCAGTACTTC. It is translated as CASSYSTETQYF. This rearrangement joins TRBV6-5 to TRBJ2-5; no clear D gene. V was shortened by 0 bases and J by 4 bases, with 3 bases between the two germline ends. The CDR3 sequence is 12 residues long. Looked up from germline, CDR1 is MNHEY and CDR2 is SVGAGI.

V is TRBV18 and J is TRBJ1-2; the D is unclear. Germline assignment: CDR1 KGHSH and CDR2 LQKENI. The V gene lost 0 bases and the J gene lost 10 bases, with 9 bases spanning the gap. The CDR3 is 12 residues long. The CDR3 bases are TGTGCCAGCTCACCACCGGGTGGCGACTACACCTTC. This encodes CASSPPGGDYTF.